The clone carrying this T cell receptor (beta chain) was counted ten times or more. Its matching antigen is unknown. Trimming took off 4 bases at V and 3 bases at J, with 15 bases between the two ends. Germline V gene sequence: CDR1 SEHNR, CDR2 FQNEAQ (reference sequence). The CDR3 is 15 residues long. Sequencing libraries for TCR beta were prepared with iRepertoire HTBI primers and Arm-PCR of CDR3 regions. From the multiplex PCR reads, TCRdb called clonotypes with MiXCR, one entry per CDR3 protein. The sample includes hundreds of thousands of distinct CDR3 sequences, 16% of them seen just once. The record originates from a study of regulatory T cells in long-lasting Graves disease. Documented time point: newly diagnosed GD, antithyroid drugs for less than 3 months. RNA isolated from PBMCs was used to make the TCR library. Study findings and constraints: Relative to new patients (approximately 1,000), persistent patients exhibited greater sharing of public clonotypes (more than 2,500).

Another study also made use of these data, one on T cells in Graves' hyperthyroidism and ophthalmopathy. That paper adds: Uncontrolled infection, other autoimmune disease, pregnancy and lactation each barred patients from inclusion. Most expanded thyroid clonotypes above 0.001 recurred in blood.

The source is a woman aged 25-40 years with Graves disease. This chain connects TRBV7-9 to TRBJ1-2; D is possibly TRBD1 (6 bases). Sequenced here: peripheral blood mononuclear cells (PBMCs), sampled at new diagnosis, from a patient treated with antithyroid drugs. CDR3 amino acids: CASSYGSRTDYGYTF. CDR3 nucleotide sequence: TGTGCCAGCAGCTACGGATCACGGACAGACTATGGCTACACCTTC.